This paragraph covers one T cell receptor beta chain sequence. The target antigen is unknown. TCRdb keeps only in-frame clones here, not all; method: immunoSEQ multiplex PCR. Altogether fewer than 20,000 clones are present, roughly 81% being singletons, with the ten largest covering approximately 10%. This entry belongs to a study of T cells and Merkel cell carcinoma outcomes. Study findings and constraints: Reportedly, T-cell repertoire with density predicts Merkel cell carcinoma outcomes.

Germline V lookup: CDR1 WSHSY, CDR2 SAAADI. This CDR3 is built from 14 residues. The V and J ends lost 0 bases and 8 bases respectively, with 13 bases between them. The V and J genes are TRBV10-2 and TRBJ1-2, with D perhaps matching TRBD1 (6 bases). Source material: tumor tissue from Merkel cell carcinoma. The receptor was isolated from a human donor with Merkel cell carcinoma. The CDR3: CASSESKAGAGYTF. The DNA for the CDR3 is TGCGCCAGCAGTGAGTCGAAGGCAGGGGCAGGCTACACCTTC.